What follows is one T cell receptor (beta chain) and its context. What it recognizes is unknown. The sample is drawn from a study of response to subunit inactivated influenza vaccine. General observations from the study: Authors suggested few new T cells are recruited by each seasonal influenza vaccination.

Trimming took 0 bases from V and 0 from J, leaving 11 bases between them. The CDR3 contains 16 residues. Germline assignment: CDR1 LGHNA and CDR2 YNFKEQ. Via MiXCR, TCRdb re-called the RT-PCR reads, giving one row per CDR3 protein. The sample has 650,000 to 800,000 distinct CDR3 sequences, approximately 15% seen once. The V call is TRBV4-2, the J call TRBJ1-2; D gene unclear. The sample consisted of PBMCs from blood, taken roughly 2 weeks before vaccination. The TCR originated in a man aged 50-59 years who received an inactivated influenza vaccine. CDR3 loop: CASSQDLSGSNYGYTF. The CDR3 bases are TGTGCCAGCAGCCAAGATCTGTCGGGGTCTAACTATGGCTACACCTTC.